The 20 T cell receptor beta chains in this list originate from one sample, sequenced in a study of blood T cell repertoires in COVID-19. Data came from immunoSEQ multiplex PCR; TCRdb stores just in-frame clones and leaves some out. The table has a few hundred thousand clones, around 81% seen once; the top ten hold approximately 4.1%. The source material was peripheral blood. These TCRs come from a woman aged 50 to 60 with active or convalescent COVID-19.

Here the CDR3 reads CASSLGLAGNTGELFF. For the CDR3, the DNA is TGTGCCAGCAGCCTAGGACTAGCGGGGAACACCGGGGAGCTGTTTTTT. The chain has TRBV7-3 and TRBJ2-2; 11 bases line up with TRBD2. J gave up 1 base and V 5 bases, and 3 bases lay outside the gene matches. Germline V gene data show CDR1 as SGHTA and CDR2 as FQGTGA. The CDR3 runs 16 residues.

This clone turned up a few times. The chain combines TRBV27 with TRBJ2-2; no reliable D call. V was clipped by 7 bases and J by 6 bases, with 12 bases between them. Per the germline V gene, CDR1 is MNHEY and CDR2 is SMNVEV (reference sequence). The CDR3 contains 13 residues. Here the CDR3 reads CASIPKSAGELFF. CDR3 coding DNA: TGTGCCAGCATCCCGAAGTCGGCCGGGGAGCTGTTTTTT.

The chain couples TRBV5-1 to TRBJ1-2; a possible D gene is TRBD1 (6 bases). The germline V gene encodes CDR1 SGHRS and CDR2 YFSETQ. V lost 0 bases and J 2 bases, leaving 11 bases between the germline ends. The CDR3 is 15 amino acids. CDR3: CASSLGRGGNYGYTF. As DNA, the CDR3 is TGCGCCAGCAGCTTGGGAAGGGGGGGCAACTATGGCTACACCTTC.

This chain uses TRBV19 with TRBJ1-1, with a possible D match to TRBD1 (5 bases). Germline V CDR1 and CDR2: LNHDA, SQIVND (reference sequence). The CDR3 is 12 residues long. Trimming took 10 bases from V and 8 from J, leaving 17 bases between them. The CDR3 region has the DNA TGTGCCATTAGCTCCGGGGGGACCGAAGCTTTCTTT. It translates to CAISSGGTEAFF. Combining the CDR3 with reference TRBV19 and TRBJ1-1 gives the whole variable domain DGGITQSPKYLFRKEGQNVTLSCEQNLNHDAMYWYRQDPGQGLRLIYYSQIVNDFQKGDIAEGYSVSREKKESFPLTVTSAQKNPTAFYLCAISSGGTEAFFGQGTRLTVV.

V gene TRBV28 combines with J gene TRBJ1-5; D not resolved. This CDR3 has 14 residues. CDR1 and CDR2 from the germline V gene are MDHEN and SYDVKM. The chain's CDR3 is CASREGNSNQPQHF. CDR3 nucleotides: TGTGCTTCAAGAGAGGGAAATAGCAATCAGCCCCAGCATTTT.

V gene TRBV29-1 combines with J gene TRBJ1-2; 9 nucleotides match TRBD1. Trimming at V came to 4 bases and at J to 2 bases, leaving 5 bases not matched to a gene. Germline-derived CDR1 and CDR2 are SQVTM and ANQGSEA. CDR3 size: 14 residues. CDR3 loop: CSVGTGVENYGYTF. In DNA form, the CDR3 reads TGCAGCGTTGGGACAGGGGTTGAAAACTATGGCTACACCTTC.

The chain couples TRBV11-2 to TRBJ2-2; tentative D call: TRBD2 (5 bases). The V gene's germline CDR1 is SGHAT and CDR2 FQNNGV. V lost 5 bases to trimming and J lost 2 bases, with 9 bases between them. The CDR3 has 14 residues. Written as DNA, the CDR3 is TGTGCCAGCAGCAAATCGGGAAACACCGGGGAGCTGTTTTTT. Translating gives CASSKSGNTGELFF.

CDR3 sequence: CASSRLPGTTPTDTQYF. The CDR3 nucleotides read TGCGCCAGCAGCCGCCTACCCGGGACTACTCCCACAGATACGCAGTATTTT. The chain uses TRBV4-1 and TRBJ2-3; 7 positions agree with TRBD2. Unmatched junction bases numbered 12, after V lost 4 bases and J lost 2 bases. CDR1 and CDR2 from the germline V gene are MGHRA and YSYEKL. This CDR3 contains 17 residues.

This clone was observed a few times. The chain combines TRBV3-1 (or the pseudogene TRBV3-2) with TRBJ1-1; 7 bases agree with TRBD1. The junction had 14 bases not matched to a gene; V was cut back by 3 bases and J by 4 bases. Per germline, CDR1 LGHDT and CDR2 YNNKEL (reference sequence). The CDR3 has 17 residues. The CDR3 region has the DNA TGTGCCAGCAGCCACCGCCGACGACAGGGACTGGCCACTGAAGCTTTCTTT. Encoded protein: CASSHRRRQGLATEAFF.

This clone was seen once. The CDR3 nucleotides read TGCGCCAGCAGGAGGGGGACTAGCGGGAGGGGCCCCTACGAGCAGTACTTC. Its translation is CASRRGTSGRGPYEQYF. The chain is built from TRBV10-2 and TRBJ2-7; 16 positions match TRBD2. The CDR3 has 17 residues. Germline V gene data show CDR1 as WSHSY and CDR2 as SAAADI. Trimming at V came to 6 bases and at J to 2 bases, leaving 7 bases not matched to a gene.

The V call is TRBV2, the J call TRBJ1-5, with D unresolved. Germline V gene sequence: CDR1 SNHLY, CDR2 FYNNEI. The CDR3 contains 14 residues. Trimming stripped 3 bases from V and 4 bases from J, with 10 bases between. CDR3 DNA sequence: TGTGCCAGCAGTGATCTGAGGAAGAATCAGCCCCAGCATTTT. Its translation is CASSDLRKNQPQHF.

This chain connects TRBV9 to TRBJ1-2; 10 bases align to TRBD1. In germline, CDR1 is SGDLS, CDR2 YYNGEE. The CDR3 length is 17 residues. Trimming at V came to 3 bases and at J to 2 bases, leaving 10 bases not matched to a gene. CDR3 residues: CASSGGVWDRGNYGYTF. As DNA, the CDR3 is TGTGCCAGCAGCGGAGGAGTTTGGGACAGGGGAAACTATGGCTACACCTTC.

J is TRBJ2-7 and V is TRBV18; 8 bases match TRBD1. Germline-derived CDR1 and CDR2 are KGHSH and LQKENI. The CDR3 has 16 amino acids. With V trimmed by 6 bases and J by 0 bases, 10 bases remained unmatched. The CDR3 loop is CASSTSGQGLSYEQYF. The CDR3 nucleotides are TGTGCCAGCTCCACTTCAGGACAGGGACTCTCCTACGAGCAGTACTTC.

The rearrangement uses TRBV11-2 and TRBJ1-2; 7 bases agree with TRBD1. This CDR3 is 15 amino acids long. Trimming took 6 bases from V and 3 from J; bases not matched to a gene: 10. The germline CDR1 and CDR2 sequences are SGHAT and FQNNGV. The chain's CDR3 is CASRSNRGYDYGYTF. CDR3 DNA sequence: TGTGCCAGCAGGTCGAACAGGGGTTATGACTATGGCTACACCTTC.

This clone occurred a few times. The gene calls are TRBV15 and TRBJ2-2, with D perhaps matching TRBD2 (6 bases). The CDR3 runs to 15 residues. Trimming removed 0 bases from V and 6 bases from J, with 11 bases in between. CDR1 is LNHNV, CDR2 YYDKDF, per germline (reference sequence). CDR3 DNA: TGTGCCACCAGCAGAGATGTTGCGGGGCCCGGGGAGCTGTTTTTT. It yields the protein CATSRDVAGPGELFF.

CDR3 coding DNA: TGTGCCAGCAGCTTGGGACTAGCGGCAACCTACGAGCAGTACTTC. This sequence encodes CASSLGLAATYEQYF. The chain combines TRBV5-8 with TRBJ2-7, with 9 bases matching TRBD2. The CDR3 extends over 15 amino acids. V lost 0 bases to trimming and J lost 2 bases; unmatched junction nucleotides: 3. CDR1 SGHTS and CDR2 YDEGEE come from the germline V gene.

The chain combines TRBV6-6 with TRBJ2-7; TRBD2 might be the D (6 bases). The CDR3 is 14 amino acids. CDR1 and CDR2 from the germline V gene are MNHNY and SVGAGI (reference sequence). Trimming removed 2 bases from V and 9 bases from J, with 17 bases in between. DNA of the CDR3: TGTGCCAGCAGTTACCGGGGAGAACCGGAGGGGCAGTACTTC. Translating gives CASSYRGEPEGQYF.

The chain couples TRBV6-1 to TRBJ1-1; D perhaps matches TRBD1 (5 bases). The CDR3 is 16 amino acids. Between the trimmed V and J ends, which lost 0 bases and 1 base, there was a span of 12 bases. Germline loops: CDR1 MNHNS, CDR2 SASEGT. The CDR3 nucleotides read TGTGCCAGCAGTGAAGCGCTTGGGCAGGGGAACACTGAAGCTTTCTTT. Protein: CASSEALGQGNTEAFF.

J is TRBJ2-1 and V is TRBV5-4; weak D call: TRBD1 (6 bases). V dropped 2 bases and J dropped 8 bases, with 17 bases sitting between them. CDR1 and CDR2 from the germline V gene are SGHNT and YYREEE (reference sequence). This CDR3 has 15 amino acids. CDR3 in amino acids: CASSLSPGVGDEQFF. The DNA of the CDR3 is TGTGCCAGCAGCTTAAGTCCAGGGGTGGGTGATGAGCAGTTCTTC.

The rearrangement uses TRBV5-4 and TRBJ1-1; 7 bases align to TRBD1. Germline assignment: CDR1 SGHNT and CDR2 YYREEE (reference sequence). V shed 6 bases, J shed 1 base, and the junction held 9 bases outside the gene matches. This CDR3 has 15 amino acids. As DNA, the CDR3 is TGTGCCAGCAAAGACAGGGATAGAAAGAACACTGAAGCTTTCTTT. Translating it yields CASKDRDRKNTEAFF. The full variable domain, in which reference TRBV5-4 and TRBJ1-1 provide the parts outside the CDR3, is ETGVTQSPTHLIKTRGQQVTLRCSSQSGHNTVSWYQQALGQGPQFIFQYYREEENGRGNFPPRFSGLQFPNYSSELNVNALELDDSALYLCASKDRDRKNTEAFFGQGTRLTVV.